This record covers a single T cell receptor (beta chain). The record originates from a study of cytomegalovirus exposure and HLA in healthy donors. Trimming took off 2 bases at V and 6 bases at J, with 11 bases between the two ends. The germline CDR1 and CDR2 sequences are SGHTA and FQGTGA. The length of the CDR3 is 15 residues. PCR involved 60 Vbeta and 13 Jbeta primers. Methods used by the authors: Later, an analysis found tens of millions of unique TCR beta chains, and about 10 million of these were shared. TCRdb keeps only in-frame clones here, not all; method: immunoSEQ multiplex PCR. From that table come the V and J calls and clone size; the DNA was used to work out D and trimming. The sample contains 100,000 to 150,000 clones, 70% to 80% of which appear only once.

This chain connects TRBV7-3 to TRBJ1-6; D not resolved. The sequencing sample was made of PBMCs. This TCR came from a woman between 55 and 75 years old in good health and CMV-seronegative. DNA for the CDR3: TGTGCCAGCAGCTTAGGGTGGCGGGGTAATTCACCCCTCCACTTT. Its translation: CASSLGWRGNSPLHF.